This is a list of T cell receptor beta chains from one sample in a study of beta chain features in type 1 diabetes. Data came from immunoSEQ multiplex PCR; TCRdb stores just in-frame clones and leaves some out. The repertoire holds fewer than 500,000 clones, with approximately 15% as singletons. Sequences were obtained from naive CD4+ T cells from blood. Receptors were obtained from a man aged 30 to 45 in good health. CDR3s include the opening cysteine and the closing phenylalanine or tryptophan. Fields, in order: CDR3 protein, CDR3 DNA, V gene, D gene, J gene, clone size. A D gene is named only where the DNA matches it firmly. Only part of the rows carry a size: once, few, many, or a class if the clone is expanded.

CDR3aa: CAWSVQVQIKSTEAFF; CDR3nt: TGTGCCTGGAGTGTACAGGTCCAGATCAAAAGCACTGAAGCTTTCTTT; v_gene: TRBV30; d_gene: -; j_gene: TRBJ1-1; abundance: -
CDR3aa: CSVNGVVGFQETQYF; CDR3nt: TGCAGCGTTAACGGGGTCGTGGGCTTCCAAGAGACCCAGTACTTC; v_gene: TRBV29-1; d_gene: -; j_gene: TRBJ2-5; abundance: few
CDR3aa: CASSYSGGPSNQPQHF; CDR3nt: TGTGCCAGCAGTTACTCGGGAGGACCTAGCAATCAGCCCCAGCATTTT; v_gene: TRBV6-5; d_gene: -; j_gene: TRBJ1-5; abundance: -
CDR3aa: CSVKATSGPIDEQFF; CDR3nt: TGCAGCGTTAAGGCGACTAGCGGCCCTATAGATGAGCAGTTCTTC; v_gene: TRBV29-1; d_gene: TRBD2; j_gene: TRBJ2-1; abundance: few
CDR3aa: CASSVEGPYEQYF; CDR3nt: TGTGCCAGCAGTGTTGAAGGACCCTACGAGCAGTACTTC; v_gene: TRBV6-1; d_gene: -; j_gene: TRBJ2-7; abundance: few
CDR3aa: CASSVGLAQETQYF; CDR3nt: TGTGCCAGCAGCGTAGGGCTTGCCCAAGAGACCCAGTACTTC; v_gene: TRBV9; d_gene: -; j_gene: TRBJ2-5; abundance: -
CDR3aa: CAWSTGHTQYF; CDR3nt: TGTGCCTGGAGTACGGGCCATACGCAGTATTTT; v_gene: TRBV30; d_gene: -; j_gene: TRBJ2-3; abundance: few
CDR3aa: CASSIRRGSGRETQYF; CDR3nt: TGTGCCAGTAGTATTCGGCGCGGGAGCGGGAGAGAGACCCAGTACTTC; v_gene: TRBV19; d_gene: TRBD2; j_gene: TRBJ2-5; abundance: few
CDR3aa: CAWSVKGVQPQHF; CDR3nt: TGTGCCTGGAGTGTCAAGGGGGTTCAGCCCCAGCATTTT; v_gene: TRBV30; d_gene: -; j_gene: TRBJ1-5; abundance: -
CDR3aa: CASSLPGQQLAEQYF; CDR3nt: TGTGCCAGCAGCTTACCGGGACAGCAGCTGGCCGAGCAGTACTTC; v_gene: TRBV5-4; d_gene: TRBD1; j_gene: TRBJ2-7; abundance: few
CDR3aa: CSATNSGNTIYF; CDR3nt: TGCAGCGCGACGAATTCTGGAAACACCATATATTTT; v_gene: TRBV29-1; d_gene: -; j_gene: TRBJ1-3; abundance: few
CDR3aa: CASSPTLGDNEQFF; CDR3nt: TGTGCCAGCAGCCCCACCCTGGGGGACAATGAGCAGTTCTTC; v_gene: TRBV7-9; d_gene: -; j_gene: TRBJ2-1; abundance: few
CDR3aa: CSARVREAFF; CDR3nt: TGCAGTGCTAGAGTCAGGGAAGCTTTCTTT; v_gene: TRBV20-1; d_gene: -; j_gene: TRBJ1-1; abundance: -
CDR3aa: CSVSRGSSYEQYF; CDR3nt: TGCAGCGTTAGCAGGGGCTCCTCCTACGAGCAGTACTTC; v_gene: TRBV29-1; d_gene: -; j_gene: TRBJ2-7; abundance: -
CDR3aa: CASRGSGNTGELFF; CDR3nt: TGTGCCAGCAGGGGTAGCGGAAACACCGGGGAGCTGTTTTTT; v_gene: TRBV6-5; d_gene: -; j_gene: TRBJ2-2; abundance: -
CDR3aa: CASSFIVPANGYTF; CDR3nt: TGTGCCAGCAGCTTTATAGTCCCGGCTAATGGCTACACCTTC; v_gene: TRBV7-9; d_gene: -; j_gene: TRBJ1-2; abundance: few
CDR3aa: CASGTSGGLKETQYF; CDR3nt: TGTGCCAGCGGGACTAGCGGAGGACTAAAAGAGACCCAGTACTTC; v_gene: TRBV9; d_gene: TRBD2; j_gene: TRBJ2-5; abundance: -
CDR3aa: CAWRLTGANVLTF; CDR3nt: TGTGCCTGGAGATTAACTGGGGCCAACGTCCTGACTTTC; v_gene: TRBV30; d_gene: -; j_gene: TRBJ2-6; abundance: -
CDR3aa: CASSFGFSFYNEQFF; CDR3nt: TGTGCCAGCAGCTTTGGATTTTCTTTCTACAATGAGCAGTTCTTC; v_gene: TRBV7-2; d_gene: -; j_gene: TRBJ2-1; abundance: -
CDR3aa: CASSYSIRTDTQYF; CDR3nt: TGTGCCAGCAGTTACTCGATCCGCACAGATACGCAGTATTTT; v_gene: TRBV6-6; d_gene: -; j_gene: TRBJ2-3; abundance: -
CDR3aa: CASSKDTTYNEQFF; CDR3nt: TGCGCCAGCAGTAAGGACACCACCTACAATGAGCAGTTCTTC; v_gene: TRBV5-1; d_gene: -; j_gene: TRBJ2-1; abundance: -
CDR3aa: CASSLLAGGNNEQFF; CDR3nt: TGTGCCAGCAGTCTTCTAGCGGGAGGGAACAATGAGCAGTTCTTC; v_gene: TRBV6-5; d_gene: TRBD2; j_gene: TRBJ2-1; abundance: few
CDR3aa: CASRSGRAEKTQYF; CDR3nt: TGTGCCAGCAGGAGCGGGAGGGCCGAGAAGACCCAGTACTTC; v_gene: TRBV2; d_gene: TRBD2; j_gene: TRBJ2-5; abundance: -
CDR3aa: CASSLPGPNTGELFF; CDR3nt: TGCGCCAGCAGCTTACCAGGGCCGAACACCGGGGAGCTGTTTTTT; v_gene: TRBV4-3; d_gene: -; j_gene: TRBJ2-2; abundance: few
CDR3aa: CASSDGTSGYTDTQYF; CDR3nt: TGTGCCAGCAGTGACGGGACTAGCGGCTATACAGATACGCAGTATTTT; v_gene: TRBV2; d_gene: TRBD2; j_gene: TRBJ2-3; abundance: few
CDR3aa: CASSPLGGLTNEQFF; CDR3nt: TGTGCCAGCAGCCCTCTCGGGGGACTTACGAATGAGCAGTTCTTC; v_gene: TRBV11-1; d_gene: -; j_gene: TRBJ2-1; abundance: few
CDR3aa: CASSLEPGPETQYF; CDR3nt: TGTGCCAGCAGCTTAGAACCAGGGCCTGAGACCCAGTACTTC; v_gene: TRBV11-2; d_gene: -; j_gene: TRBJ2-5; abundance: -
CDR3aa: CASSSWTEGEQFF; CDR3nt: TGTGCCAGCAGCAGCTGGACAGAGGGTGAGCAGTTCTTC; v_gene: TRBV7-2; d_gene: -; j_gene: TRBJ2-1; abundance: -
CDR3aa: CASSESLAGGPKQYF; CDR3nt: TGTGCCAGCAGTGAATCCCTAGCGGGGGGGCCGAAGCAGTACTTC; v_gene: TRBV2; d_gene: TRBD2; j_gene: TRBJ2-7; abundance: -
CDR3aa: CASSPGRSNTEAFF; CDR3nt: TGTGCCAGTAGTCCGGGAAGGTCGAACACTGAAGCTTTCTTT; v_gene: TRBV19; d_gene: -; j_gene: TRBJ1-1; abundance: few
CDR3aa: CASSEPRYEQYF; CDR3nt: TGTGCCAGCAGTGAACCTCGCTACGAGCAGTACTTC; v_gene: TRBV6-1; d_gene: -; j_gene: TRBJ2-7; abundance: few
CDR3aa: CASSYARGSTEAFF; CDR3nt: TGTGCCAGCAGTTACGCCAGGGGGAGCACTGAAGCTTTCTTT; v_gene: TRBV6-6; d_gene: TRBD1; j_gene: TRBJ1-1; abundance: few
CDR3aa: CASSPQGSGAGELFF; CDR3nt: TGTGCCAGCAGCCCTCAGGGTAGCGGGGCCGGGGAGCTGTTTTTT; v_gene: TRBV5-4; d_gene: TRBD2; j_gene: TRBJ2-2; abundance: -
CDR3aa: CASSQPGQVNTEAFF; CDR3nt: TGCGCCAGCAGCCAACCGGGACAGGTGAACACTGAAGCTTTCTTT; v_gene: TRBV4-1; d_gene: TRBD1; j_gene: TRBJ1-1; abundance: few
CDR3aa: CASSLYTGELFF; CDR3nt: TGTGCCAGCAGCCTCTACACCGGGGAGCTGTTTTTT; v_gene: TRBV9; d_gene: -; j_gene: TRBJ2-2; abundance: -
CDR3aa: CAWDNQGRNTIYF; CDR3nt: TGTGCCTGGGACAACCAGGGGAGAAACACCATATATTTT; v_gene: TRBV30; d_gene: -; j_gene: TRBJ1-3; abundance: few
CDR3aa: CSGSLTGSGANVLTF; CDR3nt: TGCAGCGGTTCTTTGACGGGTTCTGGGGCCAACGTCCTGACTTTC; v_gene: TRBV29-1; d_gene: -; j_gene: TRBJ2-6; abundance: few